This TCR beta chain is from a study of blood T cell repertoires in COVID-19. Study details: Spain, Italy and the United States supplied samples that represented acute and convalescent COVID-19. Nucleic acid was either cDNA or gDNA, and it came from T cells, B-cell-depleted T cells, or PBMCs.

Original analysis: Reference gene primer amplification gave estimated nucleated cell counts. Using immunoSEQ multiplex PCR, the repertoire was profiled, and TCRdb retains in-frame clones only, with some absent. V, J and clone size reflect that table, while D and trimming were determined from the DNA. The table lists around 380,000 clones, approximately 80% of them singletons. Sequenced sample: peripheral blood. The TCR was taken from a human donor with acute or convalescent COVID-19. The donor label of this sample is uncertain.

CDR3 DNA sequence: TGTGCCAGCAGCACCCGAACCGGGGGCACTGAAGCTTTCTTT. It codes for CASSTRTGGTEAFF. The chain carries TRBV7-2 and TRBJ1-1; D might be TRBD1 (5 bases). CDR1 and CDR2 (germline): SGHTA, FQGNSA. The length of the CDR3 is 14 residues. The ends were cut back, 5 bases at V and 4 bases at J, with 14 bases in the middle.